The 9 T cell receptor beta chains given below trace back to one sample, sequenced in a study of shared clonotypes between healthy human individuals. Method: immunoSEQ multiplex PCR; TCRdb's copy keeps in-frame clones and lacks some. Among some 1.5 million clones listed, around 95% were seen once. The specimen was naive CD4+ T cells sorted from blood. The subset is: CD45RA+ positively selected. The receptors shown here come from a man aged 25-45 years in good health.

This rearrangement joins TRBV2 to TRBJ1-4, with a tentative D call TRBD1 (6 bases). CDR1 is SNHLY, CDR2 FYNNEI, per germline. V lost 4 bases to trimming and J lost 4 bases, with 19 bases between them. This CDR3 is built from 17 residues. CDR3: CASSVTPSGVVNEKLFF. The CDR3 bases are TGTGCCAGCAGTGTCACCCCCTCAGGGGTCGTTAATGAAAAACTGTTTTTT.

This clone was found once. The chain has TRBV9 and TRBJ1-5, with D perhaps matching TRBD1 (5 bases). Germline CDR1 and CDR2: SGDLS and YYNGEE. The CDR3 is 15 amino acids. With 0 bases removed from V and 5 bases from J, the gap between germline ends came to 12 bases. The CDR3 protein is CASSVAGQFDQPQHF. In DNA, the CDR3 is TGTGCCAGCAGCGTAGCAGGGCAATTCGATCAGCCCCAGCATTTT.

The rearrangement links TRBV5-1 to TRBJ2-7; TRBD1 is a possible D gene (7 bases). This CDR3 contains 15 residues. CDR1 is SGHRS, CDR2 YFSETQ, per germline. Trimming shortened V by 0 bases and J by 6 bases, and 16 bases separated the two germline ends. The CDR3 coding sequence is TGCGCCAGCAGCTTGGGCGGGACAGTGGAAGGCGAGCAGTACTTC. It yields the protein CASSLGGTVEGEQYF. Complete variable domain (other parts from reference TRBV5-1 and TRBJ2-7): KAGVTQTPRYLIKTRGQQVTLSCSPISGHRSVSWYQQTPGQGLQFLFEYFSETQRNKGNFPGRFSGRQFSNSRSEMNVSTLELGDSALYLCASSLGGTVEGEQYFGPGTRLTVT.

The sample holds one count of this clone. The rearrangement uses TRBV7-9 and TRBJ1-3; D is unresolved. The CDR3 covers 17 residues. Germline V gene data show CDR1 as SEHNR and CDR2 as FQNEAQ (reference sequence). V was pared by 0 bases and J by 0 bases, with 12 bases between. The CDR3 coding sequence is TGTGCCAGCAGCTTAGCGATCGGAGCCAGCTCTGGAAACACCATATATTTT. Protein sequence: CASSLAIGASSGNTIYF. The variable domain in full, with the rest retrieved from reference TRBV7-9 and TRBJ1-3, is DTGVSQNPRHKITKRGQNVTFRCDPISEHNRLYWYRQTLGQGPEFLTYFQNEAQLEKSRLLSDRFSAERPKGSFSTLEIQRTEQGDSAMYLCASSLAIGASSGNTIYFGEGSWLTVV.

The chain joins TRBV15 to TRBJ2-3, with 7 bases identical to TRBD2. J was trimmed by 0 bases and V by 0 bases; bases with no gene match: 9. The CDR3 spans 18 residues. Germline-derived CDR1 and CDR2 are LNHNV and YYDKDF (reference sequence). The CDR3 DNA sequence: TGTGCCACCAGCAGAGACCTGGGGCGACTAGCAAGCACAGATACGCAGTATTTT. It codes for CATSRDLGRLASTDTQYF.

This clone was counted a single time. The rearrangement joins TRBV19 to TRBJ2-1; 10 nucleotides agree with TRBD2. The CDR3 is made up of 18 amino acids. Germline values: CDR1 LNHDA, CDR2 SQIVND (reference sequence). The J segment lost 8 bases and the V segment lost 1 base, leaving 14 bases of the junction unmatched. In nucleotides, the CDR3 is TGTGCCAGTAGTATAGCCCAGGCTAGCGGGAGCCTTTTGGATGAGCAGTTCTTC. Protein sequence: CASSIAQASGSLLDEQFF.

The chain recombines TRBV6-5 with TRBJ2-7; 8 nucleotides align to TRBD1. Germline-derived CDR1 and CDR2 are MNHEY and SVGAGI. V lost 6 bases and J lost 9; bases outside the gene matches: 13. The CDR3 is 14 amino acids. CDR3 sequence reads: CASRHWTGNRGQYF. The CDR3 coding sequence is TGTGCCAGCAGACATTGGACAGGGAATCGAGGGCAGTACTTC.

On this clone itself: This sample also contains other DNA sequences that code for the same CDR3. The chain employs TRBV18 and TRBJ1-5, with D maybe TRBD1 (5 bases). The V gene's germline CDR1 is KGHSH and CDR2 LQKENI. This CDR3 is 13 amino acids long. Trimming removed 5 bases from V and 3 bases from J, with 8 bases in between. The CDR3 is CASSSDNNQPQHF. In nucleotides, the CDR3 is TGTGCCAGCTCATCGGACAACAATCAGCCCCAGCATTTT. Full variable domain (missing parts from reference TRBV18 and TRBJ1-5): NAGVMQNPRHLVRRRGQEARLRCSPMKGHSHVYWYRQLPEEGLKFMVYLQKENIIDESGMPKERFSAEFPKEGPSILRIQQVVRGDSAAYFCASSSDNNQPQHFGDGTRLSIL.

The V gene is TRBV7-8, the J gene TRBJ2-7; the D call may be TRBD1 or TRBD2 (5 bases each). V lost 4 bases and J lost 4, with 14 bases in between. The CDR3 extends over 14 amino acids. The germline V gene encodes CDR1 SGHVS and CDR2 FQNEAQ. CDR3 loop: CASSSSGPLYEQYF. DNA for the CDR3: TGTGCCAGCAGCTCATCGGGACCGCTATACGAGCAGTACTTC.